The clone carrying this TCR beta chain was observed a few times. Its antigen is not identified. This entry belongs to a study of T-cell reconstitution after alpha-beta-depleted transplantation in children. The germline gives CDR1 LGHNA, CDR2 YSLEER. Trimming cost V 0 bases and J 3 bases, with 12 bases left between them. There are 16 residues in the CDR3. Regarding the study as a whole: Roughly two months post-transplant, alpha-beta T cells reportedly originated from several hundred graft clones that had expanded. At day 60, the high TCRbeta diversity found in some patients originated from recipient T cells and thymic progenitors that had survived. Diversity and T-cell counts at one year after transplant derived mostly from new T cells.

Researchers prepared the TCRbeta library using unique molecular identifiers, the study reports. In TCRdb, the PCR reads were re-called with MiXCR into one record per CDR3 protein. The table records about 1,000,000 distinct CDR3 sequences, about 26% of them present only once. The V call is TRBV4-3, the J call TRBJ2-1; a weak D match, TRBD2 (6 bases). The clonotype originates from a boy younger than two who had a stem cell transplant for SCID, so the T cells may come from the graft donor. The sample here was PBMCs, mostly from graft donor cells, taken 360 days after TCRalphabeta/CD19-depleted stem cell transplant. The CDR3 loop is CASSQDFAGNYNEQFF. In nucleotides, the CDR3 is TGCGCCAGCAGCCAAGATTTTGCGGGGAACTACAATGAGCAGTTCTTC.